A selection of T cell receptor beta chains follows, all from one sample in a study of cytomegalovirus exposure and HLA in healthy donors. Assay used: immunoSEQ multiplex PCR; TCRdb lists only in-frame clones, some missing. In total, the table holds some 110,000 clones. The sample comprised PBMCs. These TCRs come from a man in his forties in good health and CMV-seronegative. Both conserved end residues are part of each CDR3.

j_gene | v_gene | CDR3aa
TRBJ1-3 | TRBV5-4 | CASSLDLAGISGNTIYF
TRBJ1-4 | TRBV30 | CASDGAREKLFF
TRBJ1-2 | TRBV2 | CASTWGQGYGYTF
TRBJ2-7 | TRBV7-2 | CASTAGAPYEQYF
TRBJ2-1 | TRBV28 | CASSSRGGLDNEQFF
TRBJ2-1 | TRBV27 | CASTRLAGVGVNEQFF
TRBJ2-7 | TRBV7-9 | CASSLGSGRSYEQYF
TRBJ2-7 | TRBV10-3 | CATGLAGVSYEQYF
TRBJ1-5 | TRBV7-3 | CASSPTGGAGQPQHF
TRBJ1-6 | TRBV11-2 | CASSLQGSNSPLHF
TRBJ2-1 | TRBV5-1 | CASSLVPSASSYNEQFF
TRBJ1-1 | TRBV6-5 | CASSDYTITEAFF
TRBJ2-7 | TRBV5-1 | CASTAAGGYEQYF
TRBJ1-5 | TRBV7-9 | CASSGTGGNQPQHF
TRBJ1-2 | TRBV18 | CASSPPGDRDYTF
TRBJ2-5 | TRBV7-9 | CASSKSGAETQYF
TRBJ2-1 | TRBV29-1 | CSVGRQLMVNEQFF
TRBJ1-1 | TRBV5-6 | CASSLAGELGNTEAFF
TRBJ2-5 | TRBV5-6 | CASSPGTSGGVETQYF
TRBJ2-2 | TRBV5-6 | CASSLVGWSGELFF
TRBJ1-6 | TRBV9 | CASSVDVRGDSPLHF
. | TRBV5-3 | CARSPTTGPGELFF
TRBJ2-7 | TRBV7-6 | CASSRASAYEQYF
TRBJ2-7 | TRBV28 | CATGLAAPLGEQYF
TRBJ2-1 | TRBV28 | CAVGGRGYNEQFF
TRBJ2-1 | TRBV4-2 | CASSQDLSSYNEQFF
TRBJ2-2 | TRBV5-1 | CASSWGLAGGELFF
TRBJ2-6 | TRBV5-4 | CASRRSGANVLTF
TRBJ2-7 | TRBV5-5 | CASSLVGGKPSYEQYF
TRBJ2-5 | TRBV28 | CASRPEGLGETQYF
TRBJ2-2 | TRBV10-1 | CASSFDRVGTNTGELFF
TRBJ2-5 | TRBV7-9 | CATAAQETQYF
TRBJ2-3 | TRBV7-8 | CASSQLNRDRGPKDTQYF
TRBJ2-3 | TRBV6-1 | CASSDRDRGTTDTQYF
TRBJ2-7 | TRBV19 | CASSRAGGSWEQYF
TRBJ2-7 | TRBV7-5 | CARSLKHIKAGMSSYEQYF
TRBJ2-7 | TRBV11-3 | CASSFSSGISEQYF
TRBJ1-1 | TRBV4-1 | CASSQDYFRRRRSEAFF
TRBJ2-3 | TRBV6-5 | CASSYSPSGSRDTQYF
TRBJ1-2 | TRBV30 | CAWRSTGWANYGYTF
TRBJ2-1 | TRBV19 | CASSIDRGAGNEQFF
TRBJ2-1 | TRBV5-1 | CASSLAGGTSSYNEQFF
TRBJ1-1 | TRBV6-5 | CASRDRATPLSAFF
TRBJ2-3 | TRBV7-9 | CASSLWLADNVDTQYF
TRBJ1-1 | TRBV6-1 | CASRREGLLGAFF
TRBJ2-1 | TRBV28 | CASYGQGAGNEQFF